The entry below describes one TCR beta chain. What was amplified from RNA transcripts were TCR beta CDR3 regions. The HTBI primer set was used in a first-round RT-PCR of the TCR CDR3. Each CDR3 protein is one row after TCRdb ran MiXCR on the multiplex PCR reads. This sample yields hundreds of thousands of distinct CDR3 sequences, of which 20% to 25% are seen a single time; 45% to 55% belongs to the top ten. These data originate in a study of T cells in Graves' hyperthyroidism and ophthalmopathy. This TCR derives from a woman in her 70s with Graves' ophthalmopathy. Source material: blood.

The CDR3, as DNA: TGTGCCAGCAGCCCACAACCAGCAGACGAGCAGTACTTC. Encoded protein: CASSPQPADEQYF. V and J are TRBV7-6 and TRBJ2-7; D is unclear. The germline V and J ends were trimmed by 5 bases and 5 bases, with 13 bases remaining between them. The CDR3 is 13 amino acids. Germline V lookup: CDR1 SGHVS, CDR2 FNYEAQ.